Shown below are 31 T cell receptor beta chains from a single sample sequenced in a study of regulatory T cells in long-lasting Graves disease. This sample's time point: newly diagnosed GD, antithyroid drugs for less than 3 months. The authors made the TCR library using RNA they extracted from PBMCs. TCR beta libraries were built with iRepertoire HTBI primers and Arm-PCR of CDR3 regions. MiXCR, applied by TCRdb to the multiplex PCR reads, yields one record per CDR3 protein. The sample lists 580,000 or so distinct CDR3 sequences, around 15% occurring once. The data were also submitted as part of a second study, on T cells in Graves' hyperthyroidism and ophthalmopathy.

The starting material was peripheral blood mononuclear cells (PBMCs), obtained at new diagnosis, from a patient treated with antithyroid drugs. Receptors were obtained from a man younger than 30 with Graves disease.

The chain combines TRBV24-1 with TRBJ2-1; D ambiguous. V lost 3 bases, J lost 6 bases, and 11 bases lay in between. The CDR3 spans 14 residues. The germline CDR1 and CDR2 sequences are KGHDR and SFDVKD. The DNA of the CDR3 is TGTGCCACCAGTGATCCGAGACTGGGCAATGAGCAGTTCTTC. This sequence encodes CATSDPRLGNEQFF.

This chain connects TRBV29-1 to TRBJ2-7, with TRBD1 matching 7 bases. CDR1 and CDR2 (germline): SQVTM, ANQGSEA. This CDR3 region has 11 residues. V lost 6 bases to trimming and J lost 5 bases; unmatched junction nucleotides: 4. CDR3 loop: CSVATGDEQYF. CDR3 nucleotide sequence: TGCAGCGTGGCCACAGGGGACGAGCAGTACTTC.

This clonotype was detected ten times or more. The chain uses TRBV27 and TRBJ2-3, with TRBD2 matching 10 bases. The CDR3 sequence is 17 residues long. The J segment lost 4 bases and the V segment lost 5 bases, leaving 12 bases of the junction unmatched. Germline values: CDR1 MNHEY, CDR2 SMNVEV (reference sequence). The CDR3 sequence is CASSPEGGLAIPDTQYF. As DNA, the CDR3 is TGTGCCAGCAGTCCGGAGGGGGGACTAGCGATACCAGATACGCAGTATTTT.

This clonotype was recorded a few times. V usage is TRBV5-1 and J usage is TRBJ1-1; D is possibly TRBD1 (5 bases). The CDR3 has 14 amino acids. Trimming stripped 2 bases from V and 8 bases from J, with 16 bases between. CDR1 and CDR2 from the germline V gene are SGHRS and YFSETQ. The CDR3 DNA sequence: TGCGCCAGCAGCTTAGGTCCGGTGAACAGGGAAGCTTTCTTT. Translated: CASSLGPVNREAFF.

This clonotype was counted many times. The gene calls are TRBV30 and TRBJ1-2; D is perhaps TRBD1 (5 bases). The CDR3 consists of 14 residues. Trimming removed 4 bases from V and 4 bases from J, with 16 bases in between. Germline CDR1 reads GTSNPN; CDR2 reads SVGIG (reference sequence). The CDR3 DNA is TGTGCCTGGATCAGGAGGGGCTGGGCCTATGGCTACACCTTC. It codes for CAWIRRGWAYGYTF.

This clonotype occurred many times. The chain carries TRBV28 and TRBJ2-1; 11 bases match TRBD2. The CDR3 totals 15 residues. Germline loops: CDR1 MDHEN, CDR2 SYDVKM. V was pared by 7 bases and J by 4 bases, with 6 bases of the junction left unmatched. In DNA form, the CDR3 reads TGTGCCAGCAACTATGGGACTAGCGGATACAATGAGCAGTTCTTC. This codes for CASNYGTSGYNEQFF.

In this sample, this clonotype turned up many times. The chain's CDR3 is CASSLGDARRAEAFF. As DNA, the CDR3 is TGTGCCAGCAGCTTAGGGGACGCAAGAAGGGCTGAAGCTTTCTTT. This chain links TRBV11-1 with TRBJ1-1, with D possibly being TRBD1 (5 bases). Germline-derived CDR1 and CDR2 are SGHAT and FQDESV (reference sequence). Trimming shortened V by 1 base and J by 6 bases, and 15 bases separated the two germline ends. CDR3 length: 15 residues.

This clonotype was detected only a few times. V is TRBV6-1 and J is TRBJ2-3; the D gene could be TRBD1 or TRBD2 (5 bases each). Germline V gene data show CDR1 as MNHNS and CDR2 as SASEGT. Trimming took off 6 bases at V and 4 bases at J, with 14 bases between the two ends. The CDR3 runs 14 residues. The chain's CDR3 is CASRPALGADTQYF. The CDR3, as DNA: TGTGCCAGCAGACCGGCCCTGGGGGCAGATACGCAGTATTTT.

The chain joins TRBV9 to TRBJ2-7; TRBD2 might be the D (6 bases). The CDR3 has 16 amino acids. Germline CDR1 is SGDLS and CDR2 is YYNGEE. V dropped 0 bases and J dropped 0 bases, with 13 bases sitting between them. This CDR3 reads CASSVAGGRSSYEQYF. The CDR3 DNA follows: TGTGCCAGCAGCGTAGCTGGGGGGAGGAGCTCCTACGAGCAGTACTTC.

This clonotype has ten or more counts. This chain links TRBV12-3 or TRBV12-4 with TRBJ2-2; no reliable D call. V lost 6 bases to trimming and J lost 5 bases, with 10 bases between them. The CDR3 extends over 13 amino acids. The CDR3 is CASSYGRTGELFF. Here the CDR3 DNA reads TGTGCCAGCAGCTACGGCCGGACCGGGGAGCTGTTTTTT.

This clonotype was observed at least ten times. The chain employs TRBV7-8 and TRBJ2-1; D is perhaps TRBD1 (6 bases). The germline V gene has CDR1 SGHVS and CDR2 FQNEAQ. This CDR3 comprises 14 residues. V lost 5 bases and J lost 10, with 18 bases in between. The CDR3 DNA follows: TGTGCCAGCAGCCAGACTGCCTCAGGGGAAGAGCAGTTCTTC. Its translation: CASSQTASGEEQFF.

There are a few counts of this clonotype. Sequence at one end of the junction differs from germline and may be a read error. The chain links TRBV20-1 to TRBJ2-2; no definite D call. The CDR3 runs to 13 residues. Germline CDR1 and CDR2: DFQATT and SNEGSKA (reference sequence). CDR3 amino acids: CSAGEDQTGELFF. DNA of the CDR3: TGCAGTGCTGGAGAAGACCAGACCGGGGAGCTGTTTTTT.

Concerning this clonotype itself: This could be a read error, since a much larger clone is one nucleotide away. The chain employs TRBV27 and TRBJ2-3; 7 nucleotides line up with TRBD2. This CDR3 region has 16 residues. CDR1 is MNHEY, CDR2 SMNVEV, per germline (reference sequence). Here the CDR3 DNA reads TGTGCGAACACCCCGCGGGCGGGAGTGAACACAGGTACGCAGTATTTT. This codes for CANTPRAGVNTGTQYF.

The chain couples TRBV10-2 to TRBJ2-2; 8 positions agree with TRBD1. V lost 5 bases, J lost 6 bases, and 14 bases stayed unmatched. The germline V gene has CDR1 WSHSY and CDR2 SAAADI. The CDR3 runs 17 residues. Here the CDR3 reads CASSLWKGTGSSGELFF. DNA for the CDR3: TGCGCCAGCAGTCTTTGGAAGGGGACAGGTTCCTCCGGGGAGCTGTTTTTT.

Many counts were recorded for this clonotype. The V and J genes are TRBV7-9 and TRBJ1-1; no reliable D call. Per germline, CDR1 SEHNR and CDR2 FQNEAQ (reference sequence). Trimming stripped 1 base from V and 1 base from J, with 7 bases between. The CDR3 consists of 14 residues. CDR3 loop: CASSLDMANTEAFF. The DNA of the CDR3 is TGTGCCAGCAGCTTAGATATGGCGAACACTGAAGCTTTCTTT. The complete variable domain, with remaining parts taken from reference TRBV7-9 and TRBJ1-1, reads DTGVSQNPRHKITKRGQNVTFRCDPISEHNRLYWYRQTLGQGPEFLTYFQNEAQLEKSRLLSDRFSAERPKGSFSTLEIQRTEQGDSAMYLCASSLDMANTEAFFGQGTRLTVV.

This clonotype was recorded many times. The chain links TRBV7-3 to TRBJ2-1, with D possibly matching TRBD2 (5 bases). The germline CDR1 and CDR2 sequences are SGHTA and FQGTGA. There are 16 residues in the CDR3. Trimming took 5 bases from V and 2 from J, leaving 16 bases between them. For the CDR3, the DNA is TGTGCCAGCAGCCCAGGCGGAGGAGGTACCTACAATGAGCAGTTCTTC. Translating it yields CASSPGGGGTYNEQFF.

This clonotype was counted many times. CDR3 DNA sequence: TGCAGTGCTAGATACCTGGGACAGGGGACAGATACGCAGTATTTT. Translated, it gives CSARYLGQGTDTQYF. The chain recombines TRBV20-1 with TRBJ2-3, with TRBD1 matching over 10 bases. The V gene's germline CDR1 is DFQATT and CDR2 SNEGSKA (reference sequence). V shed 2 bases and J 3 bases; nucleotides not matched to a gene: 5. This CDR3 has 15 amino acids.

The rearrangement links TRBV2 to TRBJ1-2; no firm D call. V was clipped by 3 bases and J by 0 bases, with 5 bases between them. Germline V gene sequence: CDR1 SNHLY, CDR2 FYNNEI. The CDR3 is made up of 13 amino acids. Written as DNA, the CDR3 is TGTGCCAGCAGTGAGGAGACTAACTATGGCTACACCTTC. Translating gives CASSEETNYGYTF.

The sample holds a few counts of this clonotype. The chain joins TRBV4-1 to TRBJ1-2; a possible D gene is TRBD1 (6 bases). This CDR3 spans 19 amino acids. V was pared by 0 bases and J by 8 bases, with 28 bases between. Germline V gene lookup returns CDR1 MGHRA and CDR2 YSYEKL. The CDR3 bases are TGCGCCAGCAGCCAAGATTCTATACGGCTCTGGACAGACCTATCCGGCTACACCTTC. It codes for CASSQDSIRLWTDLSGYTF.

This clonotype has more than one count but fewer than ten. The chain joins TRBV9 to TRBJ2-5; 7 bases are shared with TRBD1. There are 16 residues in the CDR3. The trim removed 0 bases at V and 2 bases at J, leaving 7 bases unmatched. CDR1 and CDR2 from the germline V gene are SGDLS and YYNGEE. In DNA form, the CDR3 reads TGTGCCAGCAGCGTAGAAGGGACAGTCGGACAAGAGACCCAGTACTTC. This gives the protein CASSVEGTVGQETQYF.

Regarding this clonotype: A much larger clone sits a single nucleotide away, making a read error possible. V usage is TRBV11-1 and J usage is TRBJ2-1; possibly TRBD2 for D (7 bases). The CDR3 has 14 amino acids. Trimming shortened V by 1 base and J by 10 bases, and 14 bases separated the two germline ends. CDR1 is SGHAT and CDR2 is FQDESV in the germline V gene (reference sequence). The CDR3 protein is CASSLGAGDYEQFF. The DNA of the CDR3 is TGTGCCAGCAGCTTAGGGGCAGGGGACTACGAGCAGTTCTTC.

The V and J genes are TRBV20-1 and TRBJ2-1; TRBD2 matches at 9 bases. CDR3 length equals 14 residues. CDR1 is DFQATT, CDR2 SNEGSKA, per germline (reference sequence). V was pared by 0 bases and J by 7 bases, with 4 bases of the junction left unmatched. CDR3 sequence: CSARDSGRINEQFF. The CDR3 nucleotides are TGCAGTGCTAGAGATAGCGGGAGAATAAATGAGCAGTTCTTC.

The rearrangement joins TRBV5-1 to TRBJ2-1; TRBD2 matches 9 bases. Trimming took 2 bases from V and 7 from J; bases not matched to a gene: 13. CDR1 is SGHRS, CDR2 YFSETQ, per germline. The CDR3 runs to 17 residues. CDR3 sequence (DNA): TGCGCCAGCAGCTTCGAACTAGCGGGTTATCGAAGGAATGAGCAGTTCTTC. Translation: CASSFELAGYRRNEQFF.

The chain employs TRBV28 and TRBJ1-3; D is unclear. Trimming took off 7 bases at V and 0 bases at J, with 13 bases between the two ends. The germline V gene encodes CDR1 MDHEN and CDR2 SYDVKM. The CDR3 runs 15 residues. In DNA, the CDR3 is TGTGCCAGCACCGAGAGTGGGTACTCTGGAAACACCATATATTTT. As protein: CASTESGYSGNTIYF.

The gene calls are TRBV5-4 and TRBJ2-5; perhaps TRBD2 as D (5 bases). V lost 5 bases and J 4 bases, leaving 12 bases between the germline ends. The CDR3 consists of 13 residues. Germline-derived CDR1 and CDR2 are SGHNT and YYREEE (reference sequence). The CDR3 is CASRKAEGETQYF. The CDR3 DNA reads as TGTGCCAGCAGGAAGGCTGAGGGAGAGACCCAGTACTTC.

This clonotype was detected ten times or more. This rearrangement joins TRBV6-2 or TRBV6-3 to TRBJ2-4, with 8 bases aligning to TRBD2. CDR3 length: 16 amino acids. V lost 4 bases, J lost 4 bases, and 9 bases stayed unmatched. Germline assignment: CDR1 MNHEY and CDR2 SVGEGT. The CDR3, as DNA: TGTGCCAGCAGTTTTTTCGCATCTAGCGGGAAAAACATTCAGTACTTC. Amino acid sequence: CASSFFASSGKNIQYF.

Regarding this clonotype: A much larger clone lies one base from this, so it may be a read error. CDR3 coding DNA: TGTGCCAGCAGTGAAATGGGCGGGATGAACACTGAAGCTTTCTTT. This translates into CASSEMGGMNTEAFF. This chain uses TRBV6-2 or TRBV6-3 with TRBJ1-1; no definite D call. The V gene lost 5 bases and the J gene lost 0 bases, with 13 bases spanning the gap. There are 15 residues in the CDR3. Germline CDR1 is MNHEY and CDR2 is SVGEGT.

This clonotype was recorded many times. This CDR3 reads CSARGGGFRNEQFF. The DNA for the CDR3 is TGCAGTGCTAGAGGGGGGGGATTTCGTAATGAGCAGTTCTTC. V gene TRBV20-1 combines with J gene TRBJ2-1; 7 nucleotides agree with TRBD2. The CDR3 covers 14 residues. J gave up 7 bases and V 1 base, and 7 bases lay outside the gene matches. Germline CDR1 reads DFQATT; CDR2 reads SNEGSKA (reference sequence).

In this sample, this clonotype turned up many times. The rearrangement links TRBV6-5 to TRBJ2-7; TRBD1 aligns across 7 bases. The V and J ends lost 4 bases and 4 bases, in that order; junction bases with no gene match: 10. This CDR3 contains 15 residues. The germline CDR1 and CDR2 sequences are MNHEY and SVGAGI. CDR3 in amino acids: CASSSRGNRGYEQYF. DNA for the CDR3: TGTGCCAGCAGTTCAAGGGGAAACAGGGGATACGAGCAGTACTTC.

V and J are TRBV9 and TRBJ1-1, with TRBD1 matching 8 bases. Germline CDR1 SGDLS, CDR2 YYNGEE. The CDR3 extends over 17 amino acids. V dropped 3 bases and J dropped 3; count of bases not matched to a gene: 13. The CDR3 nucleotides are TGTGCCAGCAGCGGGAACCCGTTGCAGGGGGCGGACACTGAAGCTTTCTTT. Translation: CASSGNPLQGADTEAFF.

This chain links TRBV19 with TRBJ2-2; 7 bases match TRBD1. This CDR3 contains 15 residues. Germline trimming cut 7 bases from V and 0 bases from J; bases unmatched to any gene: 5. In germline, CDR1 is LNHDA, CDR2 SQIVND (reference sequence). The CDR3 is CASTPQGANTGELFF. The CDR3, as DNA: TGTGCCAGTACCCCCCAGGGGGCGAACACCGGGGAGCTGTTTTTT.